This is a list of T cell receptor beta chains from one sample in a study of OX40 agonist ivuxolimab in advanced cancers. Generated by immunoSEQ multiplex PCR, the TCRdb table keeps only in-frame clones and is missing some. Of some 74,000 clones detected, about nine tenths appear once; the ten largest clones hold roughly 7.4%. The sample here was CD4+ or CD8+ T cells sorted from blood, taken in a trial of the OX40 agonist ivuxolimab. These TCRs come from an adult with an advanced solid tumor such as melanoma, head and neck, liver or kidney cancer. The CDR3 runs from the conserved cysteine through the conserved F or W.

v_call,cdr3_aa
TRBV18,CASSPRTARAQETQYF
TRBV2,CASDFSGYEQYF
TRBV7-9,CASRLQGATGELFF
TRBV5-4,CASSSDPGTYNEQFF
TRBV10-2,CASGSTLLNTEAFF
TRBV5-1,CASSLFWSDRDWLARLYEQYF
TRBV5-1,CASSYGTGWDYGYTF
TRBV15,CATSRSKGATNEKLFF
TRBV6-1,CASSVTQYSNQPQHF
TRBV10-1,CASSEFTDTQYF
TRBV13,CASGTGGLAAPLNEQFF
TRBV28,CASSLPNRVTEAFF
TRBV6-5,CASSYSTLLTGELFF
TRBV7-2,CASSLARYEQYF
TRBV28,CASRGLAGYNEQFF
TRBV30,CAWSILPGRGGYTF
TRBV5-1,CASSQPGAEQFF
TRBV27,CASRGAGNTIYF
TRBV6-1,CASSEGSGGRQYF
TRBV6-1,CASSGIPGDGYTF
TRBV18,CASSPQDRVAYEQYF
TRBV5-1,CASSLSGQGAEAFF
TRBV4-1,CASSRGQNYEQYF
TRBV7-8,CASSFLNTGELFF
TRBV5-1,CASSLGLNVNEQFF
TRBV12-5,CASGWTENTEAFF
TRBV11-2,CASSVSSFYEQYF
TRBV4-2,CASSVGLGAYEQYF
TRBV6-1,CASSEGRITDTQYF
TRBV19,CASMVVAVGNQPQHF